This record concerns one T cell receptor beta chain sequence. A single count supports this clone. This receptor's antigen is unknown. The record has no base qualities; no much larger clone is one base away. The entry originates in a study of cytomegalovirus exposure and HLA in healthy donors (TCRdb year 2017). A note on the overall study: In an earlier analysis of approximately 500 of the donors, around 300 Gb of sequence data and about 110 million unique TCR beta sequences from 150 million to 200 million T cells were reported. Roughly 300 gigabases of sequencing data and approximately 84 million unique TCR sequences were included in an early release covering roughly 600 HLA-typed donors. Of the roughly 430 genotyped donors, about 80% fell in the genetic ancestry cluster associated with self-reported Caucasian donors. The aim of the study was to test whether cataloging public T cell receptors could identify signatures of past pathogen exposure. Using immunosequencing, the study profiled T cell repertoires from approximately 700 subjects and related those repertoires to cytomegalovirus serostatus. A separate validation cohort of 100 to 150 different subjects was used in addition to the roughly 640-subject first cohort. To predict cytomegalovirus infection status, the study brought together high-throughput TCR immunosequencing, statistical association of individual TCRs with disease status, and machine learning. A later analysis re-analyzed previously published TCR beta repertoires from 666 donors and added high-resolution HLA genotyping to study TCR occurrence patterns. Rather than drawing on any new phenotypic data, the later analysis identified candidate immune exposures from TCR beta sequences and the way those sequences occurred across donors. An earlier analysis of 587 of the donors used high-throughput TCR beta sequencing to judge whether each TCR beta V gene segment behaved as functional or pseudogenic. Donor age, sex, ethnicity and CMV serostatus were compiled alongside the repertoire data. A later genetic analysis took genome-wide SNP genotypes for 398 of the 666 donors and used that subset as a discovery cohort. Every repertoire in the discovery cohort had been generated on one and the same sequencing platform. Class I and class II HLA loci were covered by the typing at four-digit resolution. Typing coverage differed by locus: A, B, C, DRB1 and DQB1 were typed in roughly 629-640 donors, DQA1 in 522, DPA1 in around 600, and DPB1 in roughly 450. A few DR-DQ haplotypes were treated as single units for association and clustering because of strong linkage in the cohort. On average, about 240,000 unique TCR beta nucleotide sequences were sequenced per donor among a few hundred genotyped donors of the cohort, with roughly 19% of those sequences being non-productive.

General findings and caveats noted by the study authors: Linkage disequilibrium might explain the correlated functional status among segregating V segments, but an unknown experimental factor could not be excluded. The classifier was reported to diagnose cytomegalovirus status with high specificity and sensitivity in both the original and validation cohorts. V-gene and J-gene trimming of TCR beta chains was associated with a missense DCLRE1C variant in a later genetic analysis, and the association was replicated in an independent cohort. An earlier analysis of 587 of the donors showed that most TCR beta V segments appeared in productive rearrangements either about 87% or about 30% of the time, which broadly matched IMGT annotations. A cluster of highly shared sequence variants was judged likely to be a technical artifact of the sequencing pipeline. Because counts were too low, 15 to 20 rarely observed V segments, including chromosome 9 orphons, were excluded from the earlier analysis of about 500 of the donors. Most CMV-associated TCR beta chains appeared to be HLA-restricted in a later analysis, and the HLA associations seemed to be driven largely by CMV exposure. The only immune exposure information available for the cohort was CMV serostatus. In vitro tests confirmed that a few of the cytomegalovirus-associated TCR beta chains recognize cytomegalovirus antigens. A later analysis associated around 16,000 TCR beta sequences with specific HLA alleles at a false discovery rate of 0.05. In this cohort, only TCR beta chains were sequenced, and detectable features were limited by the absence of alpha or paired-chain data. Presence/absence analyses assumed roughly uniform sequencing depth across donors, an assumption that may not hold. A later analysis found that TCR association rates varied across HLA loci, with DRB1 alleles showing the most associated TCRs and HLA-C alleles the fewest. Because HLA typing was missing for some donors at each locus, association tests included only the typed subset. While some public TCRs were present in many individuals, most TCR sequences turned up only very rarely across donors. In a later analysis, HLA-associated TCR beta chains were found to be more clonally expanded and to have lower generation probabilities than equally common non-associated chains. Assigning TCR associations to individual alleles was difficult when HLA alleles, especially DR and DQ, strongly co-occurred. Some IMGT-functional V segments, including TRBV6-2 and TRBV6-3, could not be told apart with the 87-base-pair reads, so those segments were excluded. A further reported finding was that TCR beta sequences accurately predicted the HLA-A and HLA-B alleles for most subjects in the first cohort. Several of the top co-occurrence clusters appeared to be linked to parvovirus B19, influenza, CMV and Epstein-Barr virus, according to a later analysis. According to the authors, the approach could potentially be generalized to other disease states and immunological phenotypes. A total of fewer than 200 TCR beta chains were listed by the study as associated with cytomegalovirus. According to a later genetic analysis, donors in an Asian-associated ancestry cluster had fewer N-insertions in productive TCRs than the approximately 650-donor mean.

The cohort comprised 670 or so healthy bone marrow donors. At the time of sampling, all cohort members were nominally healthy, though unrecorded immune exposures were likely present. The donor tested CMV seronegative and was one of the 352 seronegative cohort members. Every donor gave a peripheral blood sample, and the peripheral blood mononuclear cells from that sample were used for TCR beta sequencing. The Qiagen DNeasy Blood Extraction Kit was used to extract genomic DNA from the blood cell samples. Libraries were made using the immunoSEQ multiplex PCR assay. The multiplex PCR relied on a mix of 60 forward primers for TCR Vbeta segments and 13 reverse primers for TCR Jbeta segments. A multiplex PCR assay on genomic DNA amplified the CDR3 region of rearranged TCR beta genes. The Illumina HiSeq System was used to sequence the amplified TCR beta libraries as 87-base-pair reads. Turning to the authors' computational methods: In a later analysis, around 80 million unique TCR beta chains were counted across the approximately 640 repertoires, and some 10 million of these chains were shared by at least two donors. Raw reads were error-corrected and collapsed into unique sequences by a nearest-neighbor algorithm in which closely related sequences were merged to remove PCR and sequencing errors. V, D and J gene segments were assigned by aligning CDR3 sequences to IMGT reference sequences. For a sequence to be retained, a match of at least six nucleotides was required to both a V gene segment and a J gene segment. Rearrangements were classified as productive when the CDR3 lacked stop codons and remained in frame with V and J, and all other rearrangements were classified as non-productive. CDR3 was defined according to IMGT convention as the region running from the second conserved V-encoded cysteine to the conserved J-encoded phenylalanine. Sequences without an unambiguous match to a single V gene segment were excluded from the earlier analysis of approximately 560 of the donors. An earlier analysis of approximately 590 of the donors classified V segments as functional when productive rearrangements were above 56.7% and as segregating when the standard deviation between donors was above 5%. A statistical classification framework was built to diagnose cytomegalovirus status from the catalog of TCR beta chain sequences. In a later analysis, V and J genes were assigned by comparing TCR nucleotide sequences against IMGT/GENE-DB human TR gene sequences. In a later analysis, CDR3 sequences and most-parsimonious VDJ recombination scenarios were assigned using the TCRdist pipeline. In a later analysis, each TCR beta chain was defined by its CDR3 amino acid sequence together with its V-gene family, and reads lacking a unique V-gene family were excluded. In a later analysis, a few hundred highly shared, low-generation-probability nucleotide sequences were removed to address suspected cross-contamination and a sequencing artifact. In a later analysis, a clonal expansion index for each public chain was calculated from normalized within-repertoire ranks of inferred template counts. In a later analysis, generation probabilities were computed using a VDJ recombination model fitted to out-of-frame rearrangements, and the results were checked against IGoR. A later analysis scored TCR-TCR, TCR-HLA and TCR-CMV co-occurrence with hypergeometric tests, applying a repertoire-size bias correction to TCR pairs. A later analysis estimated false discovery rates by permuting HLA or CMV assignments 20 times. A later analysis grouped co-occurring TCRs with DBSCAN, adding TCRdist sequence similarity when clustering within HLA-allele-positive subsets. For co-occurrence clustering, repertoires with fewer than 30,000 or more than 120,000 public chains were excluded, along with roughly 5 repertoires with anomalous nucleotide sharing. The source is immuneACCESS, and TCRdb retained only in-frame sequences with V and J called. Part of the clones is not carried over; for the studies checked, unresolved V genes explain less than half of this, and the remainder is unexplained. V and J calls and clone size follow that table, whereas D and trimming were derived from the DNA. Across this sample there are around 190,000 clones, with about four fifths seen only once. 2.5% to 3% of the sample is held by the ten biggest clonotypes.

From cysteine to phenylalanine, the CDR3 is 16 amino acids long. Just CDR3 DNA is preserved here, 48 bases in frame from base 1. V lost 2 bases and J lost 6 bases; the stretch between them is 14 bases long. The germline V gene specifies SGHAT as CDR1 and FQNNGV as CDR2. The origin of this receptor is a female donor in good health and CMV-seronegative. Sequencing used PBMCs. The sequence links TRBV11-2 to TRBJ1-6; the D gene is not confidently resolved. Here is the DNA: TGTGCCAGCAGCTTATCTCAAGGCGGAAGTAATTCACCCCTCCACTTT. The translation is CASSLSQGGSNSPLHF.